These T cell receptor beta chains were read from a single sample in a study of cytomegalovirus exposure and HLA in healthy donors. Assay: immunoSEQ multiplex PCR; the TCRdb copy retains only in-frame clones and omits some. The sample carries 170,000 or so clones, about 80% recorded once. The sample was PBMCs. All receptors come from a woman in her thirties or forties in good health and CMV-seronegative. Both conserved end residues are part of each CDR3. The order of the fields is clone size, J gene, V gene, CDR3 protein. Size is stated for part of the rows, as once, few or many counts, or as a class when the clone is expanded.

size: NA
J: TRBJ2-5
V: TRBV7-2
CDR3: CASSLRLAGETQYF

size: NA
J: TRBJ1-1
V: TRBV11-3
CDR3: CASSFSGGTEAFF

size: NA
J: TRBJ1-1
V: TRBV28
CDR3: CASSQPHRNTEAFF

size: NA
J: TRBJ1-2
V: TRBV30
CDR3: CAWSVLGAESYGYTF

size: NA
J: TRBJ2-6
V: TRBV5-4
CDR3: CASSQIPQGTGANVLTF

size: once
J: TRBJ1-2
V: TRBV6-1
CDR3: CASSEGGGGYGYTF

size: NA
J: TRBJ2-3
V: TRBV5-4
CDR3: CASSDWGEDTQYF

size: NA
J: NA
V: TRBV5-1
CDR3: CASSLGTDYEQYF

size: NA
J: TRBJ1-2
V: TRBV7-9
CDR3: CASSKSGQSNGYTF

size: NA
J: TRBJ2-1
V: TRBV5-6
CDR3: CASSPNNEQFF

size: NA
J: TRBJ2-3
V: TRBV9
CDR3: CASSLQTGGPSTDTQYF

size: NA
J: TRBJ2-2
V: TRBV7-2
CDR3: CASSLRQGDSGELFF

size: NA
J: TRBJ1-1
V: TRBV7-9
CDR3: CASSSPTITEAFF

size: NA
J: TRBJ1-2
V: TRBV27
CDR3: CASSFLDRPYGYTF

size: NA
J: TRBJ2-1
V: TRBV11-2
CDR3: CASSSLRDHNEQFF

size: NA
J: TRBJ2-1
V: TRBV5-1
CDR3: CASSSTPGDNEQFF

size: NA
J: TRBJ1-2
V: TRBV9
CDR3: CASSVGSGTGGLRGYTF

size: NA
J: TRBJ2-1
V: TRBV9
CDR3: CASSVEAGNEQFF

size: NA
J: TRBJ1-5
V: TRBV7-8
CDR3: CASSGDSDNQPQHF

size: NA
J: TRBJ2-1
V: TRBV5-6
CDR3: CASSFLTSGVQDYNEQFF

size: NA
J: TRBJ1-2
V: TRBV29-1
CDR3: CSVDRQDRGDYGYTF

size: NA
J: TRBJ2-7
V: TRBV10-3
CDR3: CAISEGAGFNFEQYF

size: NA
J: TRBJ2-5
V: TRBV14
CDR3: CASSQLYRVEETQYF

size: NA
J: TRBJ2-1
V: TRBV7-2
CDR3: CASSLARQPNEQFF

size: NA
J: TRBJ1-3
V: TRBV6-6
CDR3: CASSSLRDSLGNTIYF

size: NA
J: TRBJ1-2
V: TRBV10-3
CDR3: CAISETGMRGYTF

size: NA
J: TRBJ2-2
V: TRBV18
CDR3: CASRQGPNTGELFF